These T cell receptor beta chains were read from a single sample in a study of blood T cell repertoires in COVID-19. The data were produced by immunoSEQ multiplex PCR, yet TCRdb's version contains in-frame clones alone and is incomplete. The sample yields some 340,000 clones, around 83% seen once. The sample was PBMCs or T cells enriched from blood (not recorded which). These TCRs come from a woman aged 50 to 60 who had recovered from COVID-19. Each CDR3 is given with its conserved first and last residue. Each record gives: J gene, clone size, D gene, V gene, CDR3 protein, CDR3 DNA. A D gene is named only where the DNA matches it firmly. Size is omitted from some rows. Given values are once, few, many or a class for expanded clones.

TRBJ1-1 | few | TRBD1 | TRBV5-4 | CASSVGQGMSNTEAFF | TGTGCCAGCAGCGTAGGACAGGGTATGAGTAACACTGAAGCTTTCTTT
TRBJ1-1 | few | - | TRBV18 | CASSPNREGVEAFF | TGTGCCAGCTCACCGAACAGGGAGGGAGTTGAAGCTTTCTTT
TRBJ1-2 | - | - | TRBV6-5 | CASSILGGLGYTF | TGTGCCAGCAGTATCTTAGGTGGGCTAGGCTACACCTTC
TRBJ2-1 | - | - | TRBV5-1 | CASSSSGTTNNEQFF | TGCGCCAGCAGCTCGTCCGGGACAACAAACAATGAGCAGTTCTTC
TRBJ1-5 | - | TRBD1 | TRBV5-4 | CASSDAGTEQPQHF | TGTGCCAGCAGTGACGCCGGGACAGAACAGCCCCAGCATTTT
TRBJ1-2 | - | TRBD1 | TRBV7-9 | CASSVEGATGYTF | TGTGCCAGCAGCGTCGAGGGGGCAACTGGCTACACCTTC
TRBJ1-1 | - | - | TRBV11-2 | CASSLGVGIAGTEAFF | TGTGCCAGCAGCTTAGGGGTGGGGATCGCGGGCACTGAAGCTTTCTTT
TRBJ1-4 | - | - | TRBV30 | CAWSVKAGWREKLFF | TGTGCCTGGAGTGTAAAGGCAGGGTGGCGCGAAAAACTGTTTTTT
TRBJ1-1 | - | - | TRBV13 | CASSRAQGFTEAFF | TGTGCCAGCAGCAGAGCACAGGGTTTTACTGAAGCTTTCTTT
TRBJ2-7 | - | - | TRBV27 | CASGRTAAYEQYF | TGTGCCAGCGGGAGGACCGCAGCCTACGAGCAGTACTTC
TRBJ2-7 | - | - | TRBV7-2 | CASSFDTFSYEQYF | TGTGCCAGCAGCTTTGACACTTTCTCCTACGAGCAGTACTTC
TRBJ1-3 | - | - | TRBV19 | CATGELSGNTIYF | TGTGCCACGGGGGAACTTTCTGGAAACACCATATATTTT
TRBJ2-5 | - | - | TRBV21-1 | CASSKRASGVQETQYF | TGTGCCAGCAGCAAAAGGGCTAGCGGAGTTCAAGAGACCCAGTACTTC
TRBJ2-5 | - | - | TRBV7-9 | CASSSVLGFPETQYF | TGTGCCAGCAGCTCGGTCTTGGGCTTCCCAGAGACCCAGTACTTC
TRBJ1-2 | - | - | TRBV5-1 | CASSFQGEGYTF | TGCGCCAGCAGCTTTCAGGGTGAAGGCTACACCTTC
TRBJ1-1 | - | - | TRBV5-1 | CASSRIGADTEAFF | TGCGCCAGCAGCCGCATTGGGGCTGACACTGAAGCTTTCTTT
TRBJ1-5 | - | TRBD1 | TRBV7-9 | CASSLGTGKDQPQHF | TGTGCCAGCAGCTTGGGGACAGGGAAGGATCAGCCCCAGCATTTT
TRBJ1-5 | few | TRBD1 | TRBV3-1/TRBV3-2 | CASSQMTGVGQPQHF | TGTGCCAGCAGCCAGATGACAGGGGTTGGGCAGCCCCAGCATTTT
TRBJ2-1 | few | - | TRBV9 | CASSPRLLAVSSYNEQFF | TGTGCCAGCAGCCCCCGGTTATTAGCGGTGAGCTCCTACAATGAGCAGTTCTTC
TRBJ1-4 | - | - | TRBV28 | CASSFGGTGWEKLFF | TGTGCCAGCAGTTTCGGGGGAACAGGTTGGGAAAAACTGTTTTTT
TRBJ2-2 | - | TRBD2 | TRBV5-1 | CASSLLPGTSGGSGELFF | TGCGCCAGCAGCCTCCTACCCGGGACTAGCGGGGGATCCGGGGAGCTGTTTTTT
TRBJ1-2 | few | - | TRBV2 | CASSEIVVGQDYGYTF | TGTGCCAGCAGTGAAATAGTGGTGGGCCAGGACTATGGCTACACCTTC
TRBJ1-4 | - | - | TRBV15 | CATQGATNEKLFF | TGTGCCACACAGGGTGCAACTAATGAAAAACTGTTTTTT
TRBJ2-3 | - | - | TRBV3-1/TRBV3-2 | CASSQETFPSTDTQYF | TGTGCCAGCAGCCAAGAAACTTTCCCAAGCACAGATACGCAGTATTTT
TRBJ1-2 | - | - | TRBV18 | CASSPGHPLIGGYTF | TGTGCCAGCTCACCGGGACACCCCTTAATCGGAGGCTACACCTTC
TRBJ1-1 | - | - | TRBV2 | CASTDGHSNTEAFF | TGTGCCAGCACCGACGGACACTCGAACACTGAAGCTTTCTTT
TRBJ1-5 | - | - | TRBV6-2/TRBV6-3 | CASSYSQGKANQPQHF | TGTGCCAGCAGTTACTCACAGGGTAAGGCCAATCAGCCCCAGCATTTT
TRBJ1-1 | - | - | TRBV4-1 | CASSQGRGSSNTEAFF | TGCGCCAGCAGCCAAGGAAGGGGCAGCTCGAACACTGAAGCTTTCTTT
TRBJ1-1 | few | - | TRBV23-1 | CASSQGQGINTEAFF | TGCGCCAGCAGTCAAGGGCAGGGAATCAACACTGAAGCTTTCTTT
TRBJ2-7 | - | TRBD1 | TRBV7-2 | CASSFAQGQAYEQYF | TGTGCCAGCAGCTTCGCTCAAGGACAGGCCTACGAGCAGTACTTC
TRBJ2-5 | - | TRBD1 | TRBV5-4 | CASSLRTGGIETQYF | TGTGCCAGCAGCTTAAGGACAGGGGGCATCGAGACCCAGTACTTC
TRBJ1-1 | - | - | TRBV3-1/TRBV3-2 | CASSLQGAMNTEAFF | TGTGCCAGCAGCCTCCAAGGAGCCATGAACACTGAAGCTTTCTTT
TRBJ1-5 | - | - | TRBV19 | CASSGSGWSNQPQHF | TGTGCCAGTAGTGGTTCAGGTTGGTCTAATCAGCCCCAGCATTTT
TRBJ2-7 | - | TRBD1 | TRBV6-5 | CASSRDRGHEQYF | TGTGCCAGCTCCCGGGACAGGGGACACGAGCAGTACTTC
TRBJ2-1 | - | - | TRBV4-3 | CASALGGSNEQFF | TGCGCCAGCGCCTTGGGCGGGTCCAATGAGCAGTTCTTC
TRBJ1-1 | - | - | TRBV5-4 | CASSLAGRDTEAFF | TGTGCCAGCAGCTTGGCTGGCAGGGACACTGAAGCTTTCTTT
TRBJ1-2 | few | TRBD1 | TRBV19 | CASSPLRGQGAYGYTF | TGTGCCAGTAGCCCCCTTCGGGGACAGGGTGCCTATGGCTACACCTTC
TRBJ2-1 | - | - | TRBV29-1 | CSVVEGLSLSGEQFF | TGCAGCGTTGTAGAAGGACTCTCCCTTTCGGGGGAGCAGTTCTTC
TRBJ1-6 | once | - | TRBV27 | CASSLGGENSPLHF | TGTGCCAGCAGTTTGGGAGGGGAGAATTCACCCCTCCACTTT
TRBJ2-2 | - | - | TRBV9 | CASSPLGGAGELFF | TGTGCCAGCAGCCCTCTTGGGGGCGCCGGGGAGCTGTTTTTT
TRBJ1-5 | - | TRBD1 | TRBV27 | CASNIRGTSNQPQHF | TGTGCCAGCAACATCAGGGGGACGAGCAATCAGCCCCAGCATTTT
TRBJ1-1 | once | TRBD1 | TRBV6-6 | CASSFRDRANTEAFF | TGTGCCAGCAGTTTCCGGGACAGGGCGAACACTGAAGCTTTCTTT
TRBJ1-1 | few | TRBD1 | TRBV7-2 | CASTKGQLNTEAFF | TGTGCCAGCACAAAGGGACAGCTGAACACTGAAGCTTTCTTT
TRBJ1-6 | - | - | TRBV5-1 | CASSLGGAEGTYLNSPLHF | TGCGCCAGCAGCTTGGGTGGGGCGGAAGGGACATATTTAAATTCACCCCTCCACTTT
TRBJ1-5 | - | TRBD1 | TRBV27 | CASSLRGQDQPQHF | TGTGCCAGCAGTCTCAGGGGGCAAGATCAGCCCCAGCATTTT
TRBJ2-3 | - | - | TRBV5-5 | CASSGGVRDDTQYF | TGTGCCAGCAGCGGAGGGGTGCGTGACGATACGCAGTATTTT
TRBJ2-1 | - | - | TRBV7-9 | CASSFPPRSSYNEQFF | TGTGCCAGCAGTTTCCCCCCCAGAAGCTCCTACAATGAGCAGTTCTTC
TRBJ1-1 | - | TRBD1 | TRBV14 | CASSPQQGRNTEAFF | TGTGCCAGCAGCCCTCAACAGGGGAGGAACACTGAAGCTTTCTTT
TRBJ2-2 | - | - | TRBV19 | CASSKPGNTNTGELFF | TGTGCCAGTAGTAAACCAGGGAATACGAACACCGGGGAGCTGTTTTTT
TRBJ1-3 | - | TRBD1 | TRBV6-5 | CASSGDRASGNTIYF | TGTGCCAGCAGCGGAGACAGGGCCTCAGGGAACACCATATATTTT
TRBJ2-2 | few | TRBD2 | TRBV7-6 | CASSATATSSGELFF | TGTGCCAGCAGCGCGACAGCGACTAGCTCGGGGGAGCTGTTTTTT
TRBJ2-1 | few | TRBD1 | TRBV3-1/TRBV3-2 | CASSQDGGGRGRYNEQFF | TGTGCCAGCAGCCAAGATGGAGGAGGCAGGGGGCGATACAATGAGCAGTTCTTC
TRBJ1-5 | - | - | TRBV19 | CASSSGGNQPQHF | TGTGCCAGTAGTTCAGGGGGCAATCAGCCCCAGCATTTT
TRBJ1-5 | - | - | TRBV6-2/TRBV6-3 | CASSPGTLYSNQPQHF | TGTGCCAGCAGTCCCGGGACACTTTATAGCAATCAGCCCCAGCATTTT
TRBJ1-6 | few | - | TRBV25-1 | CASSGLMENSPLHF | TGTGCCAGCAGTGGACTGATGGAAAATTCACCCCTCCACTTT